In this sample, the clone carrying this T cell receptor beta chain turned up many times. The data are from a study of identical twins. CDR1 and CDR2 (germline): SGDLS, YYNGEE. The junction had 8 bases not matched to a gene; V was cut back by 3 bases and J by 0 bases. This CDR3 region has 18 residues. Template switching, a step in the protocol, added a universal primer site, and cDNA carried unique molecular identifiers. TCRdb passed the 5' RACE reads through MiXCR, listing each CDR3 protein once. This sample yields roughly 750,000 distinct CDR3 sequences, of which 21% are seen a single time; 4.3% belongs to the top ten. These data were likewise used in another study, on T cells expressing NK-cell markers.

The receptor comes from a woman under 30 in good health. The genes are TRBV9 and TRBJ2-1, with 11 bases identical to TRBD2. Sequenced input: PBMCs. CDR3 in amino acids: CASSDDSGGASSYNEQFF. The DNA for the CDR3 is TGTGCCAGCAGCGACGATAGCGGGGGGGCAAGCTCCTACAATGAGCAGTTCTTC. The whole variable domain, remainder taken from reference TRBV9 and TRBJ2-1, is DSGVTQTPKHLITATGQRVTLRCSPRSGDLSVYWYQQSLDQGLQFLIQYYNGEERAKGNILERFSAQQFPDLHSELNLSSLELGDSALYFCASSDDSGGASSYNEQFFGPGTRLTVL.